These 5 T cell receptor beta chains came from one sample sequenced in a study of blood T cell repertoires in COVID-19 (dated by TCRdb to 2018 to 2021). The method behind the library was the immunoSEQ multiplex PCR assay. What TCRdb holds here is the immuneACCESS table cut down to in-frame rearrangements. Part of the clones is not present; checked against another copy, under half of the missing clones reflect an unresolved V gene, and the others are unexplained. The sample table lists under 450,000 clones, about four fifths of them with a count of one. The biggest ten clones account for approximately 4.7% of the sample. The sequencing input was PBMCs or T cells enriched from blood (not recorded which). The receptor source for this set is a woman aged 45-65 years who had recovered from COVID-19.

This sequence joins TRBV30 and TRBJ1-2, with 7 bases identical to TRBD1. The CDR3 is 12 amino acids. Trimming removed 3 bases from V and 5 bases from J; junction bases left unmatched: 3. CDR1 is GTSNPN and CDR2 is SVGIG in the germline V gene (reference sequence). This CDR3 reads CAWSGQAYGYTF. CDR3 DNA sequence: TGTGCCTGGAGCGGACAGGCTTATGGCTACACCTTC.

CDR3 in amino acids: CASSLAADSRNSPLHF. CDR3 in DNA: TGTGCCAGCAGCTTAGCGGCGGATTCGCGGAATTCACCCCTCCACTTT. This sequence joins TRBV7-2 and TRBJ1-6; D call uncertain. Germline CDR1 is SGHTA and CDR2 is FQGNSA. The V gene lost 0 bases and the J gene lost 7 bases, with 13 bases spanning the gap. This CDR3 comprises 16 residues.

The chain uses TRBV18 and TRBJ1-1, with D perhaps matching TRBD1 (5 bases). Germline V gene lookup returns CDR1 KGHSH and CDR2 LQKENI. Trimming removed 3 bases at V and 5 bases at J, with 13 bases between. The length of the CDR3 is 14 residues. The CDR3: CASSPQGLGTEAFF. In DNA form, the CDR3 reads TGTGCCAGCTCACCCCAGGGTTTGGGAACTGAAGCTTTCTTT.

CDR3 DNA sequence: TGTGCCAGTAGTATGGTCCAGGGAAATCAGCCCCAGCATTTT. Its protein product is CASSMVQGNQPQHF. The rearrangement links TRBV19 to TRBJ1-5; TRBD1 is a possible D gene (5 bases). Trimming shortened V by 3 bases and J by 4 bases, and 10 bases separated the two germline ends. In germline, CDR1 is LNHDA, CDR2 SQIVND (reference sequence). The CDR3 is 14 amino acids.

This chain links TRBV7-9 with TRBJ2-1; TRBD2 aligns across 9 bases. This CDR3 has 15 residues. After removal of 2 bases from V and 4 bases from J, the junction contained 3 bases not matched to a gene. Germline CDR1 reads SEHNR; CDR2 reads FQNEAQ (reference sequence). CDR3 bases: TGTGCCAGCAGCTTAAGAGCGGGAGGATACAATGAGCAGTTCTTC. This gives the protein CASSLRAGGYNEQFF.